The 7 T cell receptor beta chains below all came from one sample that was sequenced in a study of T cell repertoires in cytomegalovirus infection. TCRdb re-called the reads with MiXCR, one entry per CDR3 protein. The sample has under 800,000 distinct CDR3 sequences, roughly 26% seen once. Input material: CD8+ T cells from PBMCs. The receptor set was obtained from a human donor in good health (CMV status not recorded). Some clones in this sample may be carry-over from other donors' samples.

The chain's CDR3 is CSAAPGGQRQPQHF. For the CDR3, the DNA is TGCAGTGCCGCCCCAGGGGGGCAAAGACAGCCCCAGCATTTT. The V and J genes are TRBV20-1 and TRBJ1-5; 7 bases fit TRBD1. Germline V lookup: CDR1 DFQATT, CDR2 SNEGSKA (reference sequence). This CDR3 is 14 amino acids long. The V and J ends lost 6 bases and 7 bases, in that order; junction bases with no gene match: 12.

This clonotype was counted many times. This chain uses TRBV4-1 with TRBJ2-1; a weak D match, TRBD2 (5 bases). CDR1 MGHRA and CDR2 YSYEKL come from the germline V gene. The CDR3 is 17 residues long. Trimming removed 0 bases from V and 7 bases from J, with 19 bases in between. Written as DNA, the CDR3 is TGCGCCAGCAGCCAAGATACCGTGAAGGGCGGGTCGAATGAGCAGTTCTTC. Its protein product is CASSQDTVKGGSNEQFF.

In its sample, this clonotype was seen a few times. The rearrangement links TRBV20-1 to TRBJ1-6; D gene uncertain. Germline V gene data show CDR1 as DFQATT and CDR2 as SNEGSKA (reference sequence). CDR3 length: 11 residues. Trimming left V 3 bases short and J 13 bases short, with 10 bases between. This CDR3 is CSASLGGPLHF. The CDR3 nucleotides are TGCAGTGCTAGCCTGGGTGGTCCCCTCCACTTT.

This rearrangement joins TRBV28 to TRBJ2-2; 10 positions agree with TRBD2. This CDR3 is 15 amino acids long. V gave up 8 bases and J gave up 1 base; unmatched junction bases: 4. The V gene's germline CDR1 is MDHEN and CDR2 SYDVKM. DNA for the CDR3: TGTGCCAGCTCCGGACTAGCGGAGAACACCGGGGAGCTGTTTTTT. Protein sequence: CASSGLAENTGELFF.

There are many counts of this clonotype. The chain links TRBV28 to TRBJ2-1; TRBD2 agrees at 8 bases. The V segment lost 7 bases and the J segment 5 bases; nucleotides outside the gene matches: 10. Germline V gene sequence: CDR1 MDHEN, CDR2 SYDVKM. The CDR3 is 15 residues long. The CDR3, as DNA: TGTGCCAGCATGGCGCGGGGGGCCAACAACAATGAGCAGTTCTTC. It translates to CASMARGANNNEQFF.

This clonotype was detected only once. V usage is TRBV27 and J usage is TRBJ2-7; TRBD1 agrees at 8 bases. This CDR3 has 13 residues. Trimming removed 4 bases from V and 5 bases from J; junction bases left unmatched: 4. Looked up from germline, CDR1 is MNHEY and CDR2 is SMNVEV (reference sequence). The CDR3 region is CASSSTGAHEQYV. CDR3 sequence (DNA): TGTGCCAGCAGTTCGACAGGGGCCCACGAGCAGTACGTC.

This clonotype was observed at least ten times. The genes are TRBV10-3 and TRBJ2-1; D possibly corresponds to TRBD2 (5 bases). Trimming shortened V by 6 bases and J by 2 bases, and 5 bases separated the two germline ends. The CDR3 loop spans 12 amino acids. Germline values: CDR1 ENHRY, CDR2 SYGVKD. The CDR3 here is CAIREAYNEQFF. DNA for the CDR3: TGTGCCATCAGGGAGGCCTACAATGAGCAGTTCTTC.